This TCR beta chain was captured in a study of shared clonotypes between healthy human individuals. General observations from the study: Clonotypes not shared had lower generation probabilities than those common to all four donors. Researchers sampled only blood; tissue repertoires likely differ.

V was trimmed by 7 bases and J by 3 bases, leaving 12 bases between them. Germline CDR1 reads LNHDA; CDR2 reads SQIVND (reference sequence). The CDR3 spans 13 residues. This clone was counted a single time. Its antigen remains unknown. The deep-level immunoSEQ assay was used. Per the study methods: Filtering differed since immunoSEQ provided only junctions, with no quality scores. Clones were sequenced by immunoSEQ multiplex PCR, and TCRdb holds only the in-frame ones, with some missing. D and trimming were read from the DNA, whereas the V and J calls and clone size are those reported in that table. The table has about 2 million clones, about 95% seen once.

The J gene is TRBJ1-1, the V gene TRBV19, with no clear D. This sequence originates from a man between 18 and 35 years old in good health. Sequencing used naive CD4+ T cells sorted from blood. Subset specified: CD45RA+ positively selected. This chain's CDR3 is CASMRERYTEAFF. Here the CDR3 DNA reads TGTGCCAGTATGAGAGAGAGGTACACTGAAGCTTTCTTT.